This section outlines one T cell receptor (beta chain) sequence together with its context. Regulatory T cells were sorted from thawed PBMCs rested overnight at 37°C with approximately 210 IU/ml IL-2. The ends were cut back, 1 base at V and 7 bases at J, with 20 bases in the middle. The CDR3 extends over 16 amino acids. The germline V gene has CDR1 MNHEY and CDR2 SVGAGI. This record comes from a study of Tregs in tolerant kidney transplant recipients. Clones were read by immunoSEQ multiplex PCR, and TCRdb kept only the in-frame ones, dropping some. The sample shows tens of thousands of clones, about 91% of them seen only once.

The chain combines TRBV6-5 with TRBJ2-7; weak D call: TRBD2 (6 bases). The sample in question was Tregs from blood, obtained before the transplant. This sequence originates from a human donor who received a combined kidney and bone marrow transplant. CDR3 residues: CASSYFRGHGGGEQYF. As DNA, the CDR3 is TGTGCCAGCAGTTACTTTCGGGGTCACGGAGGAGGGGAGCAGTACTTC.